The rows below give T cell receptor beta chains drawn from one sample of a study of blood T cells in healthy people across ages. TCRdb redid the calling of the 5' RACE reads with MiXCR, one entry per CDR3 protein. In the table there are over 1,500,000 distinct CDR3 sequences, about 50% of which are singletons. The specimen sequenced was blood. The receptor set was obtained from a woman in her 40s in good health. Each CDR3 is given with its conserved first and last residue. Fields, in order: V gene, clone size, D gene, J gene, CDR3 DNA, CDR3 protein. D genes are given only for firm matches. The size of a clone is reported for some rows only, either as once, few or many, or as a class for expanded clones.

v_call: TRBV20-1; clone_size: few; d_call: TRBD1; j_call: TRBJ2-7; cdr3_nt: TGCAGTGCTAGAGGAGTAGGGGGCCCGCGGTCCTACGAGCAGTACTTC; cdr3_aa: CSARGVGGPRSYEQYF
v_call: TRBV4-3; clone_size: few; d_call: TRBD1; j_call: TRBJ2-3; cdr3_nt: TGCGCCAGCAGCGCTGGGGCGGACAGGTCCACAGATACGCAGTATTTT; cdr3_aa: CASSAGADRSTDTQYF
v_call: TRBV29-1; clone_size: .; d_call: .; j_call: TRBJ2-7; cdr3_nt: TGCAGCGTAAGCACTGACTCCTACGAGCAGTACTTC; cdr3_aa: CSVSTDSYEQYF
v_call: TRBV24-1; clone_size: .; d_call: .; j_call: TRBJ2-3; cdr3_nt: TGTGCCACCAGTGAGGGGAGCCACACAGATACGCAGTATTTT; cdr3_aa: CATSEGSHTDTQYF
v_call: TRBV24-1; clone_size: .; d_call: TRBD1; j_call: TRBJ1-2; cdr3_nt: TGTGCCACCAGTGATCGACAGGGCTATGGCTACACCTTC; cdr3_aa: CATSDRQGYGYTF
v_call: TRBV18; clone_size: .; d_call: TRBD1; j_call: TRBJ2-7; cdr3_nt: TGTGCCAGCTCACCATTAATCTCCGGACAGGGGGCAACGGGATACGAGCAGTACTTC; cdr3_aa: CASSPLISGQGATGYEQYF
v_call: TRBV28; clone_size: .; d_call: .; j_call: TRBJ2-7; cdr3_nt: TGTGCCAGCAGACCAGGGACACGGGGCTACGAGCAGTACTTC; cdr3_aa: CASRPGTRGYEQYF
v_call: TRBV27; clone_size: .; d_call: .; j_call: TRBJ2-7; cdr3_nt: TGTGCCAGCAGTTTAAGGGGGGCATGGGAGCAGTACTTC; cdr3_aa: CASSLRGAWEQYF
v_call: TRBV29-1; clone_size: few; d_call: TRBD1; j_call: TRBJ2-6; cdr3_nt: TGCAGCGTCCACGGGGACAGGGACTCTGGGGCCAACGTCCTGACTTTC; cdr3_aa: CSVHGDRDSGANVLTF
v_call: TRBV7-9; clone_size: .; d_call: .; j_call: TRBJ2-5; cdr3_nt: TGTGCCAGCAGCCCAACTCACGGGGACACCCAGACCCAGTACTTC; cdr3_aa: CASSPTHGDTQTQYF
v_call: TRBV4-3; clone_size: .; d_call: .; j_call: TRBJ1-5; cdr3_nt: TGCGCCAGCAGCCAAGATGTCGCAGGAGACGGTCCGCCCCAGCATTTT; cdr3_aa: CASSQDVAGDGPPQHF
v_call: TRBV5-1; clone_size: many; d_call: TRBD1; j_call: TRBJ2-5; cdr3_nt: TGCGCCAGCAGCCCGGACAGGGGGTTAATTCAAGAGACCCAGTACTTC; cdr3_aa: CASSPDRGLIQETQYF
v_call: TRBV7-2; clone_size: few; d_call: TRBD1; j_call: TRBJ2-3; cdr3_nt: TGTGCCAGCAGCTTAGGTTTAGGACAGGGGACAGATACGCAGTATTTT; cdr3_aa: CASSLGLGQGTDTQYF
v_call: TRBV7-2; clone_size: few; d_call: .; j_call: TRBJ2-1; cdr3_nt: TGTGCCAGCAGCTGGGGGGGGGGCCACTACAATGAGCAGTTCTTC; cdr3_aa: CASSWGGGHYNEQFF
v_call: TRBV11-2; clone_size: few; d_call: .; j_call: TRBJ1-5; cdr3_nt: TGTGCCAGCAGCTTATTGCCAGGAGTTAGCAATCAGCCCCAGCATTTT; cdr3_aa: CASSLLPGVSNQPQHF
v_call: TRBV20-1; clone_size: few; d_call: .; j_call: TRBJ1-2; cdr3_nt: TGCAGTGCTAGTTTTGACTGGCTCGGCTACACCTTC; cdr3_aa: CSASFDWLGYTF
v_call: TRBV28; clone_size: few; d_call: TRBD1; j_call: TRBJ1-2; cdr3_nt: TGTGCCAGCAGTTCGTGGACAGGGAGTACCAGGCCTGGCTACACCTTC; cdr3_aa: CASSSWTGSTRPGYTF
v_call: TRBV28; clone_size: .; d_call: TRBD2; j_call: TRBJ2-7; cdr3_nt: TGTGCCAGCGTGGGCGGGGGGGCCGGCGACTACGAGCAGTACTTC; cdr3_aa: CASVGGGAGDYEQYF
v_call: TRBV20-1; clone_size: .; d_call: TRBD2; j_call: TRBJ2-5; cdr3_nt: TGCAGTGCTAGCTTGGGGGGGACTCAGACCCAGTACTTC; cdr3_aa: CSASLGGTQTQYF
v_call: TRBV20-1; clone_size: few; d_call: TRBD2; j_call: TRBJ2-3; cdr3_nt: TGCAGTGCTAGTCGTCTAGCGGGGGACACAGATACGCAGTATTTT; cdr3_aa: CSASRLAGDTDTQYF
v_call: TRBV6-2/TRBV6-3; clone_size: .; d_call: .; j_call: TRBJ1-1; cdr3_nt: TGTGCCAGCGACAACCCGAGGAAAACTGAAGCTTTCTTT; cdr3_aa: CASDNPRKTEAFF
v_call: TRBV19; clone_size: .; d_call: .; j_call: TRBJ1-5; cdr3_nt: TGTGCCAGTAGTATCCAGGGAGGCAATCAGCCCCAGCATTTT; cdr3_aa: CASSIQGGNQPQHF
v_call: TRBV6-5; clone_size: few; d_call: TRBD2; j_call: TRBJ2-1; cdr3_nt: TGTGCCAGCAGCCCGACTAGCGGGGGTTCTTACAATGAGCAGTTCTTC; cdr3_aa: CASSPTSGGSYNEQFF
v_call: TRBV18; clone_size: .; d_call: .; j_call: TRBJ2-1; cdr3_nt: TGTGCCAGCTCGCCCCAAGGACTACTTGAGCAGTTCTTC; cdr3_aa: CASSPQGLLEQFF
v_call: TRBV6-1; clone_size: once; d_call: .; j_call: TRBJ2-6; cdr3_nt: TGTGCCAGCAGTGACCCAACAGGGACTGGGGCCAACGTCCTGACTTTC; cdr3_aa: CASSDPTGTGANVLTF
v_call: TRBV12-3/TRBV12-4; clone_size: .; d_call: TRBD1; j_call: TRBJ1-1; cdr3_nt: TGTGCCAGCAGTTCGTGGACAGGGGGGGTGAACACTGAAGCTTTCTTT; cdr3_aa: CASSSWTGGVNTEAFF
v_call: TRBV7-9; clone_size: .; d_call: TRBD1; j_call: TRBJ2-7; cdr3_nt: TGTGCCAGCAGCGCCGACAGGGGGCCCTACGAGCAGTACTTC; cdr3_aa: CASSADRGPYEQYF
v_call: TRBV12-5; clone_size: .; d_call: .; j_call: TRBJ2-1; cdr3_nt: TGTGCTAGTGCCCTGGACAGCTCCTACAATGAGCAGTTCTTC; cdr3_aa: CASALDSSYNEQFF
v_call: TRBV4-3; clone_size: .; d_call: TRBD2; j_call: TRBJ2-5; cdr3_nt: TGCGCCAGCAGCCAAGATGGGACTAGCCCAGAGACCCAGTACTTC; cdr3_aa: CASSQDGTSPETQYF
v_call: TRBV7-2; clone_size: few; d_call: TRBD1; j_call: TRBJ2-1; cdr3_nt: TGTGCCAGCAGCTTGTGGGGGACAGCGACCAATGAGGTGTTCTTC; cdr3_aa: CASSLWGTATNEVFF
v_call: TRBV10-2; clone_size: few; d_call: TRBD1; j_call: TRBJ2-4; cdr3_nt: TGCGCCAGCAGTGAGACAAGACAGGGGGCTGCCAAAAACATTCAGTACTTC; cdr3_aa: CASSETRQGAAKNIQYF
v_call: TRBV29-1; clone_size: few; d_call: TRBD2; j_call: TRBJ2-3; cdr3_nt: TGCAGCCTCCACAGGGCTCTAGCGGGGAGGACAGATACGCAGTATTTT; cdr3_aa: CSLHRALAGRTDTQYF
v_call: TRBV11-2; clone_size: few; d_call: .; j_call: TRBJ2-5; cdr3_nt: TGTGCCAGCAGCTTAGTCCCAGGGATGTTGGAGACCCAGTACTTC; cdr3_aa: CASSLVPGMLETQYF
v_call: TRBV6-2/TRBV6-3; clone_size: .; d_call: .; j_call: TRBJ2-1; cdr3_nt: TGTGCCAGCAGTTATGCGTACAGCCAGTTCTTC; cdr3_aa: CASSYAYSQFF
v_call: TRBV12-3/TRBV12-4; clone_size: .; d_call: .; j_call: TRBJ1-5; cdr3_nt: TGTGCCAGCAGTGTGACAGGATCCGGCAATCAGCCCCAGCATTTT; cdr3_aa: CASSVTGSGNQPQHF
v_call: TRBV5-6; clone_size: few; d_call: .; j_call: TRBJ2-4; cdr3_nt: TGTGCCAGCAGCTCCTTTCTAGCCAAAAACATTCAGTACTTC; cdr3_aa: CASSSFLAKNIQYF
v_call: TRBV5-1; clone_size: .; d_call: .; j_call: TRBJ2-1; cdr3_nt: TGCGCCAGCAGCCCGGGAGAGGGGCGATACAATGAGCAGTTCTTC; cdr3_aa: CASSPGEGRYNEQFF
v_call: TRBV7-2; clone_size: few; d_call: TRBD2; j_call: TRBJ2-3; cdr3_nt: TGTGCCAGCAGGTTTAGCGGGGGTAGCACAGATACGCAGTATTTT; cdr3_aa: CASRFSGGSTDTQYF
v_call: TRBV7-2; clone_size: few; d_call: .; j_call: TRBJ2-7; cdr3_nt: TGTGCCAGCAGCGTAGGCGGCCCTCGAAACGAGCAGTACTTC; cdr3_aa: CASSVGGPRNEQYF
v_call: TRBV20-1; clone_size: few; d_call: .; j_call: TRBJ2-3; cdr3_nt: TGCAGTGCTAGAGCTAGCGAGGCAGATACGCAGTATTTT; cdr3_aa: CSARASEADTQYF
v_call: TRBV7-8; clone_size: .; d_call: .; j_call: TRBJ1-4; cdr3_nt: TGTGCCAGCGGGCGGTTATATAATGAAAAACTGTTTTTT; cdr3_aa: CASGRLYNEKLFF
v_call: TRBV14; clone_size: .; d_call: .; j_call: TRBJ2-4; cdr3_nt: TGCGCCAGCAGCCAATCACTAGCAAACATTCAGTACTTC; cdr3_aa: CASSQSLANIQYF
v_call: TRBV7-2; clone_size: few; d_call: .; j_call: TRBJ1-2; cdr3_nt: TGTGCCAGCAGCTTAGCGGTGAAGTATGGCTACACCTTC; cdr3_aa: CASSLAVKYGYTF